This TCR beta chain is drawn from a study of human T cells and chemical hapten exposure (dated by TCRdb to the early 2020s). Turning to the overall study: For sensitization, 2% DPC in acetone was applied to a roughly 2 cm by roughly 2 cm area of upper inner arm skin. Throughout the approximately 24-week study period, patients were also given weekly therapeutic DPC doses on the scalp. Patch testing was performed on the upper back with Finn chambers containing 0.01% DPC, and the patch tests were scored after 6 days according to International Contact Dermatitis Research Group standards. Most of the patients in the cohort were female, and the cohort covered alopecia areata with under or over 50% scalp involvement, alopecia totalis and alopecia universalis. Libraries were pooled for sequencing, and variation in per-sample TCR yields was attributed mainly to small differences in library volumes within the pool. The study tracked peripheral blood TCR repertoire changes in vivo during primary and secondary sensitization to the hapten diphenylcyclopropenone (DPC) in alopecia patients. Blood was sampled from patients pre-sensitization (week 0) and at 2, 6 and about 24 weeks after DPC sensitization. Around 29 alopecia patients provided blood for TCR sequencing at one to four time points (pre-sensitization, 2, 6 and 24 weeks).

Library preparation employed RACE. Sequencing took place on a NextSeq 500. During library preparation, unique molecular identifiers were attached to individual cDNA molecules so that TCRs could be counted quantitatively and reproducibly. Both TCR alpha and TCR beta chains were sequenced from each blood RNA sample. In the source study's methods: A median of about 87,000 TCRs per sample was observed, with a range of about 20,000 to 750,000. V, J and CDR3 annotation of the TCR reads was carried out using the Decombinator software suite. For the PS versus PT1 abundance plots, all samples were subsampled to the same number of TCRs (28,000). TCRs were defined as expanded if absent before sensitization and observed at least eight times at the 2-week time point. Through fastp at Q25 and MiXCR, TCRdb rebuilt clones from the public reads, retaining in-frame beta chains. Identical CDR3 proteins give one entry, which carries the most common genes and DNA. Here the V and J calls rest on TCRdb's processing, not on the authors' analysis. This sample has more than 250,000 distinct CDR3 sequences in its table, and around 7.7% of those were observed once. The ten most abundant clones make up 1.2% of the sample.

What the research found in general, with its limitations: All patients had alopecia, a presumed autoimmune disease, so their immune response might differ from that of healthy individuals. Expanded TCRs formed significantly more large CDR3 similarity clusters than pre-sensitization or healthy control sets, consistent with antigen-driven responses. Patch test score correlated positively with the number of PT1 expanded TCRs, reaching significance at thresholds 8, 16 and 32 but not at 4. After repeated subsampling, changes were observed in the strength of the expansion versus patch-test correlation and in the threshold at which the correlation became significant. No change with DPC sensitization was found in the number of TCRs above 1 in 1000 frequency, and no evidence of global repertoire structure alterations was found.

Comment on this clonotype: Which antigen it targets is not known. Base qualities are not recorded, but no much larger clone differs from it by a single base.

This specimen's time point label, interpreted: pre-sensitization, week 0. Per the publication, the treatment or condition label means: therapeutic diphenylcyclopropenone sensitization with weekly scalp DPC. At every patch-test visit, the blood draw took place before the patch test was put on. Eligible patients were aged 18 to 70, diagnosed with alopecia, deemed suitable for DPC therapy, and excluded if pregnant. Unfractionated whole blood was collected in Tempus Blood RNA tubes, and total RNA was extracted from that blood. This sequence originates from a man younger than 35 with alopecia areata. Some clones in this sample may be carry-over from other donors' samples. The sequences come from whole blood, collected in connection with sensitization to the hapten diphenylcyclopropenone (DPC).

The CDR3 protein is CASSGDSDQETQYF. The nucleotide sequence is TGTGCCAGCAGCGGGGACAGCGACCAAGAGACCCAGTACTTC. The chain couples TRBV9 to TRBJ2-5; a stretch of 7 junction bases matches TRBD1. V has 3 bases trimmed and J has 0 bases trimmed; junction bases matching no gene number 2. The CDR3 covers 14 residues, taking in both the cysteine and the phenylalanine. Only the CDR3 DNA stays, 42 bases, in frame from base 1. The germline V gene yields SGDLS for CDR1 and YYNGEE for CDR2.